This TCR beta chain was captured in a study of tumor and adjacent non-tumor tissue in lung cancer. CDR3 length: 16 amino acids. As to this clonotype: The junction departs from germline at one end; a sequencing error may be responsible.

TCRbeta libraries were built with three rounds of nested PCR, modified from ARM-PCR. TCRdb itself ran the multiplex PCR reads through MiXCR, one entry per CDR3 protein. This table has more than 85,000 distinct CDR3 sequences, about 60% appearing once. The template was RNA from unsorted bulk tissue. Distant lung tissue was collected more than 3 cm away from the tumor edge. This TCR derives from a man aged 30 to 45 with non-small cell lung cancer. The J gene is TRBJ2-1, the V gene TRBV12-3 or TRBV12-4, with 8 bases that match TRBD2. Sequences were obtained from distant non-tumor lung tissue. The CDR3 loop is CASSFAPSGGGTKQLF. CDR3 in DNA: TGTGCCAGCAGTTTTGCCCCCTCTGGCGGGGGGACTAAGCAGCTCTTC.